This T cell receptor beta chain was captured by sequencing in a study of memory CD4+ T cells and cytomegalovirus serostatus. Looking at the study overall: Healthy Belgian adult donors included several CMV-positive and some 23 CMV-negative people.

V lost 4 bases and J lost 2, with 10 bases in between. CDR1 is SGHAT and CDR2 is FQNNGV in the germline V gene. This CDR3 spans 14 amino acids. The sort gate was single viable CD3+CD4+CD8-CD45RO+ cells for memory CD4+ T cells. As processed by the authors: After removing out-of-frame reads, approximately 2.2 million distinct TCRbeta sequences remained. The method was immunoSEQ multiplex PCR; TCRdb's version includes in-frame clones alone and lacks a portion of them. D and trimming come from the DNA, and the V and J calls and clone size come from that table. The data contain about 100,000 clones, roughly 80% of them singletons.

The sample was memory CD4+ T cells from blood. This TCR came from an adult in good health and CMV-seropositive. The genes are TRBV11-2 and TRBJ2-3; a weak D match, TRBD2 (6 bases). The CDR3 nucleotides read TGTGCCAGCAGCTGGGGGACTTCCACAGATACGCAGTATTTT. This sequence encodes CASSWGTSTDTQYF.